The 28 T cell receptor beta chains below all came from one sample that was sequenced in a study of T cell responses to AZD1222 COVID-19 vaccine. TCRdb keeps only in-frame clones here, not all; method: immunoSEQ multiplex PCR. The sample holds approximately 170,000 clones, about 92% seen once. The sequencing used peripheral blood, collected on day 0 of AZD1222 vaccination. All receptors derive from an adult in good health.

V gene TRBV5-1 combines with J gene TRBJ1-2; D perhaps matches TRBD1 (5 bases). The CDR3 is 15 amino acids. Per the germline V gene, CDR1 is SGHRS and CDR2 is YFSETQ. V was pared by 0 bases and J by 4 bases, with 13 bases between. The CDR3 protein is CASSLGSGGAYGYTF. In DNA form, the CDR3 reads TGCGCCAGCAGCTTGGGCTCCGGAGGGGCCTATGGCTACACCTTC.

The rearrangement uses TRBV19 and TRBJ2-7; possible D gene TRBD1, 6 bases. V was trimmed by 1 base and J by 5 bases, leaving 24 bases between them. Germline V gene sequence: CDR1 LNHDA, CDR2 SQIVND (reference sequence). This CDR3 has 18 amino acids. The CDR3 nucleotides are TGTGCCAGTAGTATAGGCGGGTATGCGTCAGGGGTGAGGGACGAGCAGTACTTC. This codes for CASSIGGYASGVRDEQYF.

The chain uses TRBV11-1 and TRBJ1-1; a weak D match, TRBD1 (5 bases). The V gene lost 1 base and the J gene lost 2 bases, with 14 bases spanning the gap. CDR3 length: 16 amino acids. CDR1 SGHAT and CDR2 FQDESV come from the germline V gene (reference sequence). The CDR3 reads CASSLVPGQRNTEAFF. In DNA, the CDR3 is TGTGCCAGCAGCTTAGTTCCAGGGCAGCGAAACACTGAAGCTTTCTTT.

V and J are TRBV4-1 and TRBJ1-4, with a possible D match to TRBD1 (6 bases). This CDR3 is 15 amino acids long. Germline-derived CDR1 and CDR2 are MGHRA and YSYEKL. V shed 7 bases and J shed 4 bases, with 16 bases lying between them. The CDR3 sequence is CASTVIPGDNEKLFF. As DNA, the CDR3 is TGCGCCAGCACCGTGATTCCAGGGGATAATGAAAAACTGTTTTTT.

The chain couples TRBV12-3 or TRBV12-4 to TRBJ1-1; D ambiguous. V lost 7 bases and J 2 bases, leaving 11 bases between the germline ends. The CDR3 consists of 13 residues. In DNA form, the CDR3 reads TGTGCCAGCACTCTCGGGGTCAACACTGAAGCTTTCTTT. It is translated as CASTLGVNTEAFF.

The chain couples TRBV19 to TRBJ1-1, with D unresolved. The germline gives CDR1 LNHDA, CDR2 SQIVND (reference sequence). This CDR3 region has 14 residues. Between the trimmed V and J ends, which lost 5 bases and 3 bases, there was a span of 13 bases. CDR3 nucleotide sequence: TGTGCCAGTAGTTCTTCAAGCCGCTACACTGAAGCTTTCTTT. Amino acid sequence: CASSSSSRYTEAFF.

This clone was detected only once. The chain uses TRBV4-1 and TRBJ1-6, with 7 bases matching TRBD1. The CDR3 length is 14 residues. V was clipped by 4 bases and J by 12 bases; unmatched bases: 9. CDR1 and CDR2 from the germline V gene are MGHRA and YSYEKL. CDR3 in amino acids: CASSPTGRMVPLHF. The CDR3, as DNA: TGCGCCAGCAGCCCGACAGGGAGGATGGTACCCCTCCACTTT.

This rearrangement joins TRBV4-2 to TRBJ2-7; the D gene is possibly TRBD1 (6 bases). Germline CDR1 reads LGHNA; CDR2 reads YNFKEQ. Trimming removed 4 bases from V and 4 bases from J, with 8 bases in between. The CDR3 is 12 amino acids. CDR3 residues: CASSPQGYEQYF. The CDR3 nucleotides read TGTGCCAGCAGCCCACAGGGTTACGAGCAGTACTTC.

The J gene is TRBJ2-7, the V gene TRBV6-5; 8 nucleotides align to TRBD2. This CDR3 spans 13 amino acids. The germline V gene encodes CDR1 MNHEY and CDR2 SVGAGI. Germline trimming cut 4 bases from V and 3 bases from J; bases unmatched to any gene: 2. The CDR3 sequence: CASSSGLDYEQYF. In nucleotides, the CDR3 is TGTGCCAGCAGTTCGGGACTAGACTACGAGCAGTACTTC.

The V call is TRBV6-2 or TRBV6-3, the J call TRBJ1-5; TRBD1 might be the D (6 bases). From germline, CDR1 is MNHEY and CDR2 SVGEGT. This CDR3 comprises 13 residues. V was pared by 5 bases and J by 2 bases, with 7 bases between. The CDR3 DNA is TGTGCCAGCAGTAGGACAGGCAATCAGCCCCAGCATTTT. Encoded protein: CASSRTGNQPQHF.

The chain uses TRBV10-1 and TRBJ1-1, with 10 bases fitting TRBD1. V shed 2 bases and J 1 base; nucleotides not matched to a gene: 1. CDR3 length: 15 residues. CDR1 is WNHNN, CDR2 SYGVQD, per germline (reference sequence). CDR3 amino acids: CASSERTGGNTEAFF. The CDR3 DNA follows: TGCGCCAGCAGTGAGAGGACAGGGGGGAACACTGAAGCTTTCTTT.

This CDR3 is CATSRLAGDNEQFF. CDR3 bases: TGTGCCACCAGCAGACTAGCGGGAGACAATGAGCAGTTCTTC. The chain carries TRBV15 and TRBJ2-1; 10 bases agree with TRBD2. From germline, CDR1 is LNHNV and CDR2 YYDKDF (reference sequence). With 2 bases clipped from V and 5 bases from J, the junction kept 0 bases outside the gene matches. The CDR3 is 14 residues long. Together with reference TRBV15 and TRBJ2-1, the CDR3 gives the full variable domain: DAMVIQNPRYQVTQFGKPVTLSCSQTLNHNVMYWYQQKSSQAPKLLFHYYDKDFNNEADTPDNFQSRRPNTSFCFLDIRSPGLGDTAMYLCATSRLAGDNEQFFGPGTRLTVL.

The chain links TRBV28 to TRBJ1-2; 9 bases map to TRBD1. Germline V gene lookup returns CDR1 MDHEN and CDR2 SYDVKM. The CDR3 spans 13 residues. The trim removed 8 bases at V and 8 bases at J, leaving 9 bases unmatched. CDR3 residues: CASSLGQGRGYTF. In DNA, the CDR3 is TGTGCCAGCTCGCTAGGACAGGGGAGGGGCTACACCTTC.

This clone came up once. The J gene is TRBJ1-4, the V gene TRBV7-9; 8 nucleotides agree with TRBD1. The CDR3 totals 14 residues. CDR1 is SEHNR, CDR2 FQNEAQ, per germline (reference sequence). Germline trimming cut 2 bases from V and 8 bases from J; bases unmatched to any gene: 4. The CDR3 is CASSLSQGGEKLFF. CDR3 DNA sequence: TGTGCCAGCAGCTTATCACAGGGGGGAGAAAAACTGTTTTTT.

The chain carries TRBV5-3 and TRBJ2-7; 8 bases are shared with TRBD2. TRBV5-3 qualifies as an ORF whose function is uncertain. Trimming took 4 bases from V and 2 from J; bases not matched to a gene: 2. CDR3 size: 13 residues. CDR3 sequence reads: CARSLGLAYEQYF. DNA of the CDR3: TGTGCCAGAAGCCTGGGACTAGCCTACGAGCAGTACTTC.

This rearrangement joins TRBV28 to TRBJ2-5, with D possibly being TRBD2 (6 bases). CDR1 MDHEN and CDR2 SYDVKM come from the germline V gene. V was cut by 3 bases and J by 5 bases, with 13 bases left in between. This CDR3 is 14 amino acids long. CDR3 coding DNA: TGTGCCAGCAGTTTGCCGACTGGGGGGGAGACCCAGTACTTC. Protein: CASSLPTGGETQYF.

As regards this clone: Sequence at one end of the junction differs from germline and may be a read error. CDR3 nucleotides: TGTGCCTCGAGTACAGGGAATGGGCAGCCCCAGCATTTT. The encoded protein is CASSTGNGQPQHF. The genes are TRBV30 and TRBJ1-5; maybe TRBD1 (6 bases). Per the germline V gene, CDR1 is GTSNPN and CDR2 is SVGIG (reference sequence). CDR3 length: 13 amino acids.

The chain combines TRBV9 with TRBJ1-1; D possibly corresponds to TRBD1 (5 bases). This CDR3 is 13 amino acids long. Germline V gene sequence: CDR1 SGDLS, CDR2 YYNGEE. V was trimmed by 4 bases and J by 3 bases, leaving 10 bases between them. The CDR3 is CASSLGDYTEAFF. In nucleotides, the CDR3 is TGTGCCAGCAGCTTAGGGGACTACACTGAAGCTTTCTTT.

The chain links TRBV7-9 to TRBJ2-5, with a possible D match to TRBD1 (6 bases). The CDR3 covers 16 residues. Trimming took off 7 bases at V and 0 bases at J, with 18 bases between the two ends. Germline V gene sequence: CDR1 SEHNR, CDR2 FQNEAQ (reference sequence). DNA of the CDR3: TGTGCCAGCACCAAAAACAGGGCCACGTACCAAGAGACCCAGTACTTC. This gives the protein CASTKNRATYQETQYF.

The V call is TRBV2, the J call TRBJ1-1; D remains unclear. The germline gives CDR1 SNHLY, CDR2 FYNNEI. V lost 7 bases to trimming and J lost 8 bases, with 14 bases between them. CDR3 size: 12 residues. The CDR3 nucleotides read TGTGCCAGCATTTCAGGAGGACTCGAAGCTTTCTTT. Its translation is CASISGGLEAFF.

The rearrangement links TRBV19 to TRBJ1-4, with D perhaps TRBD1 (6 bases). Germline loops: CDR1 LNHDA, CDR2 SQIVND (reference sequence). V lost 7 bases and J 11 bases, leaving 17 bases between the germline ends. This CDR3 comprises 13 residues. CDR3 nucleotides: TGTGCCAGTAATGAGAGGGGGGCCCAGAAACTGTTTTTT. Its protein product is CASNERGAQKLFF.

The J gene is TRBJ2-1, the V gene TRBV7-9; D perhaps matches TRBD2 (5 bases). V was pared by 4 bases and J by 4 bases, with 20 bases between. This CDR3 region has 17 residues. From germline, CDR1 is SEHNR and CDR2 FQNEAQ (reference sequence). The CDR3 region has the DNA TGTGCCAGCAGCTCCCCAACGGAGGTTCCAGGTTACAATGAGCAGTTCTTC. It is translated as CASSSPTEVPGYNEQFF.

V and J are TRBV5-1 and TRBJ2-7; no clear D gene. This CDR3 has 14 amino acids. Trimming pared 1 base from V and 0 bases from J, leaving 8 bases between. The germline CDR1 and CDR2 sequences are SGHRS and YFSETQ. The CDR3 region has the DNA TGCGCCAGCAGCTTGTCTGTAACCTCCTACGAGCAGTACTTC. Translation: CASSLSVTSYEQYF.

V usage is TRBV10-3 and J usage is TRBJ1-3, with 8 bases matching TRBD1. The length of the CDR3 is 16 residues. Looked up from germline, CDR1 is ENHRY and CDR2 is SYGVKD. V shed 2 bases and J 5 bases; nucleotides not matched to a gene: 8. The CDR3 DNA reads as TGTGCCATCAGTGAGCCCGACAGGGGATATCGAAACACCATATATTTT. Translation gives CAISEPDRGYRNTIYF.

The chain couples TRBV19 to TRBJ1-2; 7 nucleotides line up with TRBD1. There are 14 residues in the CDR3. Germline V lookup: CDR1 LNHDA, CDR2 SQIVND (reference sequence). J was trimmed by 0 bases and V by 3 bases; bases with no gene match: 1. The CDR3 nucleotides are TGTGCCAGTAGTATGGGGACAGCTAACTATGGCTACACCTTC. Its translation: CASSMGTANYGYTF. Combining the CDR3 with reference TRBV19 and TRBJ1-2 gives the whole variable domain DGGITQSPKYLFRKEGQNVTLSCEQNLNHDAMYWYRQDPGQGLRLIYYSQIVNDFQKGDIAEGYSVSREKKESFPLTVTSAQKNPTAFYLCASSMGTANYGYTFGSGTRLTVV.

In its sample, this clone was seen a few times. The CDR3 DNA is TGTGCCAGCAGCTTGGGGGCAGGGTTTTTTATGACTGAAGCTTTCTTT. Its translation: CASSLGAGFFMTEAFF. The rearrangement uses TRBV5-5 and TRBJ1-1, with D tentatively TRBD1 (5 bases). The CDR3 has 16 amino acids. Deletions cut 0 bases from V and 5 bases from J, with 17 bases between. Germline V gene sequence: CDR1 SGHKS, CDR2 YYEKEE (reference sequence).

The rearrangement links TRBV27 to TRBJ2-1, with TRBD2 identical over 9 bases. V lost 4 bases and J lost 6; bases outside the gene matches: 7. Germline V gene lookup returns CDR1 MNHEY and CDR2 SMNVEV (reference sequence). This CDR3 region has 15 residues. The CDR3 loop is CASSSAGGLVNEQFF. The DNA of the CDR3 is TGTGCCAGCAGTTCAGCGGGAGGACTAGTCAATGAGCAGTTCTTC.

The chain joins TRBV19 to TRBJ2-7; D tentatively fits TRBD1 or TRBD2 (6 bases each). This CDR3 has 16 residues. Per germline, CDR1 LNHDA and CDR2 SQIVND (reference sequence). V lost 5 bases to trimming and J lost 4 bases, with 21 bases between them. The CDR3 bases are TGTGCCAGTAGTCTGGGGGCGGGGCAGGGAGTGTACGAGCAGTACTTC. Its protein is CASSLGAGQGVYEQYF.